This TCR beta chain stems from a study of cytomegalovirus exposure and HLA in healthy donors. Study-wide results and caveats: A later analysis found TCR association rates differed by HLA locus, highest for DRB1 and lowest for HLA-C.

Primers included in the PCR were 60 Vbeta and 13 Jbeta primers. Using immunoSEQ multiplex PCR, the repertoire was profiled, and TCRdb retains in-frame clones only, with some absent. The table includes 140,000 to 150,000 clones, 70% to 80% detected once. The CDR3 loop spans 14 amino acids. V was pared by 11 bases and J by 7 bases, with 10 bases of the junction left unmatched. In germline, CDR1 is LNHDA, CDR2 SQIVND (reference sequence). Only a few counts were recorded for this clone. Its antigen is not known. The specimen was PBMCs. The source of this sequence is a woman aged 60-75 years in good health and CMV-seropositive. The chain is built from TRBV19 and TRBJ2-1, with 11 bases aligning to TRBD2. The CDR3 loop reads CACQTSGSTNEQFF. CDR3 nucleotides: TGTGCCTGCCAAACTAGCGGGAGTACGAATGAGCAGTTCTTC.